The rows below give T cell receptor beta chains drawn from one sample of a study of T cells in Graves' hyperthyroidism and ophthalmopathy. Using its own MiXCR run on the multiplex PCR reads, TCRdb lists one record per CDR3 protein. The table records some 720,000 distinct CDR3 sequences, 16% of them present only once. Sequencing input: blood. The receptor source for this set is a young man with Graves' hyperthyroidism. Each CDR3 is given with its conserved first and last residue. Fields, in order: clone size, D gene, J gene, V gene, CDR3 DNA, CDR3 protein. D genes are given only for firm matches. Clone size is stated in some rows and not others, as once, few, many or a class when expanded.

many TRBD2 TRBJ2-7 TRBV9 TGTGCCAGCAGCGTAGGTCTAGCGGCAACATACGAGCAGTACTTC CASSVGLAATYEQYF
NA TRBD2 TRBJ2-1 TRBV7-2 TGTGCCAGCAGCCCTCCGGGACTAGCGGGAAGGGACAATGAGCAGTTCTTC CASSPPGLAGRDNEQFF
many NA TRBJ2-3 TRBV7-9 TGTGCCAGCTATCAGGGGCGAAACCCAGATACGCAGTATTTT CASYQGRNPDTQYF
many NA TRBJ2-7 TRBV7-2 TGTGCCAGCAGCTCCCCCCGGTACAAGGGCCGCGAGCAGTACTTC CASSSPRYKGREQYF
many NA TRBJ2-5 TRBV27 TGTGCCAGCAGTCCGGACGTTGCTCGGACCCAGTACTTC CASSPDVARTQYF
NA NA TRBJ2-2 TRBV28 TGTGCCAGCAGCTCGCTAGGGATGAACACCGGGGAGCTGTTTTTT CASSSLGMNTGELFF
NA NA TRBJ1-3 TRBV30 TGTGCCTGGAGTGTACGATTGGCAGGGGAGTACTTAGCTGGAAACACCATATATTTT CAWSVRLAGEYLAGNTIYF
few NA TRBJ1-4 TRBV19 TGTGCCAGTCTTCCCCCAGGGGACAATGAAAAACTGTTTTTT CASLPPGDNEKLFF
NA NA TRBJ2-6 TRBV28 TGTGCCAGCAGTCTTCCAGGGGCATCTGGGGCCAACGTCCTGACTTTC CASSLPGASGANVLTF
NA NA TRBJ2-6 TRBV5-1 TGCGCCAGCAGGACCGACGGATACTCTGGGGCCAACGTCCTGACTTTC CASRTDGYSGANVLTF